The following is a T cell receptor beta chain sequence with its context. These data belong to a study of neoadjuvant anti-PD-1 for oral cavity cancer. V lost 5 bases and J lost 5, with 16 bases in between. The V gene's germline CDR1 is SQVTM and CDR2 ANQGSEA. The CDR3 has 14 amino acids. Profiled with immunoSEQ multiplex PCR; TCRdb holds only in-frame clones, not every one. The data show 7,000 to 8,500 clones, approximately 50% seen once. The gene calls are TRBV29-1 and TRBJ1-5; D possibly corresponds to TRBD1 (5 bases). The TCR sequence derives from a person aged 35 to 85 with oral cavity squamous cell carcinoma. The specimen was tumor tissue, collected before nivolumab (anti-PD-1) treatment. The CDR3 region has the DNA TGCAGCGTTTCCACCGGGACGCTAGATCAGCCCCAGCATTTT. Its translation is CSVSTGTLDQPQHF.